The TCR beta chain described here comes from a study of blood T cell repertoires in COVID-19. Study at large: Specimens from acute and convalescent COVID-19 originated in the United States, Italy and Spain. Nucleic acid was either cDNA or gDNA, and it came from T cells, B-cell-depleted T cells, or PBMCs.

Per the original data handling: Researchers report that nucleated cell counts were estimated from reference gene primer amplification. The repertoire was sequenced with immunoSEQ multiplex PCR; TCRdb's copy has only in-frame clones and lacks some. That table is the source of V, J and clone size, and D and trimming were worked out from the DNA. In the table there are hundreds of thousands of clones, about 90% of which are singletons. V gave up 1 base and J gave up 9 bases, with 10 bases separating them. Germline V gene lookup returns CDR1 LNHNV and CDR2 YYDKDF (reference sequence). This CDR3 region has 13 residues. Enrolled during active infection, Seattle patients were then followed longitudinally.

Sequenced input: peripheral blood. This TCR came from a man younger than 35 with COVID-19, enrolled during active disease. This chain uses TRBV15 with TRBJ2-1, with D perhaps TRBD2 (6 bases). The CDR3 DNA reads TGTGCCACCAGCAGAGGAACTAGCCCTGAGCAGTTCTTC. It codes for CATSRGTSPEQFF. Combining the CDR3 with reference TRBV15 and TRBJ2-1 gives the whole variable domain DAMVIQNPRYQVTQFGKPVTLSCSQTLNHNVMYWYQQKSSQAPKLLFHYYDKDFNNEADTPDNFQSRRPNTSFCFLDIRSPGLGDTAMYLCATSRGTSPEQFFGPGTRLTVL.